The 14 T cell receptor beta chains in this list originate from one sample, sequenced in a study of blood T cells in healthy people across ages. A second PCR of about 6 to 11 cycles used a sample-barcoded 5' primer and a J-beta primer mix. TCRdb recomputed calls from the 5' RACE reads with MiXCR, one row per CDR3 protein. This sample has roughly 560,000 distinct CDR3 sequences, with approximately 25% found just once. These sequences were also reported in another study, on T cells of mothers and their children.

Sequencing used blood. These receptors were taken from a boy between 10 and 17 years old in good health.

There are a few counts of this clonotype. The V gene is TRBV11-2, the J gene TRBJ2-7; a weak D match, TRBD2 (6 bases). Trimming took 8 bases from V and 3 from J, leaving 20 bases between them. CDR1 SGHAT and CDR2 FQNNGV come from the germline V gene. This CDR3 has 15 residues. This CDR3 is CASATVGAGHYEQYF. For the CDR3, the DNA is TGTGCCAGCGCCACGGTAGGAGCGGGCCACTACGAGCAGTACTTC. Complete variable domain (other parts from reference TRBV11-2 and TRBJ2-7): EAGVAQSPRYKIIEKRQSVAFWCNPISGHATLYWYQQILGQGPKLLIQFQNNGVVDDSQLPKDRFSAERLKGVDSTLKIQPAKLEDSAVYLCASATVGAGHYEQYFGPGTRLTVT.

This clonotype occurred a few times. The chain recombines TRBV6-5 with TRBJ1-4; D may be TRBD1 (6 bases). Between the trimmed V and J ends, which lost 6 bases and 8 bases, there was a span of 16 bases. CDR1 is MNHEY, CDR2 SVGAGI, per germline. CDR3 length: 14 residues. The CDR3 spells CASSSSGAGEKLFF. The CDR3 DNA is TGTGCCAGCAGCTCGTCGGGGGCAGGGGAAAAACTGTTTTTT.

Here the CDR3 DNA reads TGTGCCAGCAGCGACCGAGATTTCGCTCGAGGCATTCAGTACTTC. Encoded protein: CASSDRDFARGIQYF. The V and J genes are TRBV9 and TRBJ2-4; no clear D. V gave up 3 bases and J gave up 9 bases, with 19 bases separating them. CDR1 and CDR2 (germline): SGDLS, YYNGEE. The CDR3 is 15 amino acids.

This clonotype was detected only a few times. J is TRBJ2-3 and V is TRBV6-4; 9 nucleotides line up with TRBD2. After removal of 4 bases from V and 5 bases from J, the junction contained 7 bases not matched to a gene. The CDR3 loop spans 15 amino acids. CDR1 and CDR2 (germline): MRHNA, SNTAGT. CDR3: CASSARGGAEDTQYF. The CDR3, as DNA: TGTGCCAGCAGTGCACGCGGGGGGGCCGAAGATACGCAGTATTTT.

The V call is TRBV28, the J call TRBJ2-1, with 9 bases aligning to TRBD2. The J call is uncertain, as TRBJ2-5 better fits the DNA end. CDR3 length: 15 amino acids. Germline CDR1 MDHEN, CDR2 SYDVKM. CDR3 residues: CASSSVAGAGETQYF. In DNA, the CDR3 is TGTGCCAGCAGTTCCGTAGCGGGGGCCGGAGAGACCCAGTACTTC.

J is TRBJ2-5 and V is TRBV27; 7 bases align to TRBD2. Germline CDR1 and CDR2: MNHEY and SMNVEV (reference sequence). The CDR3 is 17 amino acids. V shed 1 base and J 2 bases; nucleotides not matched to a gene: 10. The CDR3 loop reads CASSLLGLAEGQETQYF. The CDR3, as DNA: TGTGCCAGCAGTTTATTAGGGCTAGCGGAGGGACAAGAGACCCAGTACTTC.

This clonotype came up once. The V gene is TRBV12-3 or TRBV12-4, the J gene TRBJ1-3; unclear D gene. CDR3 length equals 13 residues. V was cut by 6 bases and J by 4 bases, with 10 bases left in between. The CDR3 is CASRQFIGNTIYF. Written as DNA, the CDR3 is TGTGCCAGCAGACAATTCATCGGAAACACCATATATTTT.

This clonotype came up many times. This chain connects TRBV28 to TRBJ1-4; TRBD1 agrees at 7 bases. Trimming removed 5 bases from V and 15 bases from J; junction bases left unmatched: 9. The CDR3 runs to 12 residues. CDR1 and CDR2 from the germline V gene are MDHEN and SYDVKM. Written as DNA, the CDR3 is TGTGCCAGCAGTGATCCGGGACAGCTCTTGTTTTTT. Translating it yields CASSDPGQLLFF. Using reference TRBV28 and TRBJ1-4 for the parts outside the CDR3, the full variable domain is DVKVTQSSRYLVKRTGEKVFLECVQDMDHENMFWYRQDPGLGLRLIYFSYDVKMKEKGDIPEGYSVSREKKERFSLILESASTNQTSMYLCASSDPGQLLFFGSGTQLSVL.

This sequence joins TRBV6-6 and TRBJ1-6, with D perhaps TRBD1 (5 bases). Trimming removed 6 bases from V and 7 bases from J, with 16 bases in between. The CDR3 consists of 15 residues. Per the germline V gene, CDR1 is MNHNY and CDR2 is SVGAGI (reference sequence). CDR3 coding DNA: TGTGCCAGCAGCCCCGAGGGACGGACAAATTCACCCCTCCACTTT. Residues: CASSPEGRTNSPLHF.

This clonotype came up a few times. The rearrangement joins TRBV5-8 to TRBJ2-5, with 9 nucleotides matching TRBD1. The J call may not be correct, given that the DNA end is closer to TRBJ2-7. In germline, CDR1 is SGHTS, CDR2 YDEGEE. CDR3 length equals 15 residues. In DNA form, the CDR3 reads TGTGCCAGCAGCTTCCCCGGGACAGGGAGGAACGAGCAGTACTTC. Protein: CASSFPGTGRNEQYF.

Details on this clonotype: Germline is not matched at one junction end, which may reflect a read error. The V and J genes are TRBV7-2 and TRBJ2-3, with 13 bases that match TRBD2. Germline lookup yields CDR1 SGHTA and CDR2 FQGNSA. The CDR3 is 15 amino acids. The CDR3 DNA is TGTGCCAGCAGCCTAGGACTAGCGGGGGTGGATACGCGGTATTTT. Translated: CASSLGLAGVDTRYF.

For this clonotype: Mismatch with germline at one junction end may stem from a read error. This chain joins TRBV27 and TRBJ2-5, with D possibly TRBD2 on 6 matching bases. Germline assignment: CDR1 MNHEY and CDR2 SMNVEV (reference sequence). CDR3 length: 14 residues. The CDR3 here is CASSSGLPPGTQYF. CDR3 bases: TGTGCCAGTAGTTCGGGACTGCCGCCAGGGACCCAGTACTTC.

This chain joins TRBV28 and TRBJ2-7; 10 nucleotides align to TRBD2. CDR3 length equals 15 residues. Germline trimming cut 4 bases from V and 4 bases from J; bases unmatched to any gene: 7. Germline V gene lookup returns CDR1 MDHEN and CDR2 SYDVKM. CDR3 coding DNA: TGTGCCAGCAGTTCACCTAGCGGGGGTACGTACGAGCAGTACTTC. Amino acids: CASSSPSGGTYEQYF.

The rearrangement links TRBV3-1 to TRBJ2-1; 8 bases are shared with TRBD2. J gave up 0 bases and V 4 bases, and 11 bases lay outside the gene matches. Germline CDR1 reads LGHDT; CDR2 reads YNNKEL (reference sequence). CDR3 size: 18 residues. In nucleotides, the CDR3 is TGTGCCAGCAGCCCTAGGAGCGGGGGCCCAAGCTCCTACAATGAGCAGTTCTTC. Protein: CASSPRSGGPSSYNEQFF.